This T cell receptor (beta chain) is from a study of blood T cell repertoires in COVID-19. Study-level information: The samples span acute and convalescent COVID-19 from the United States, Italy and Spain. PBMCs, B-cell-depleted T cells, or T cells provided the cDNA or gDNA that made up the material.

Authors' analysis steps: Reference gene primer amplification yielded estimated nucleated cell counts. Profiled with immunoSEQ multiplex PCR; TCRdb holds only in-frame clones, not every one. D and trimming come from the DNA, and the V and J calls and clone size come from that table. The data hold 240,000 or so clones, with around 87% observed a single time. V lost 7 bases, J lost 5 bases, and 11 bases lay in between. The V gene's germline CDR1 is MNHEY and CDR2 SVGAGI. The CDR3 totals 13 residues. V gene TRBV6-5 combines with J gene TRBJ2-2; D gene unclear. Sample: peripheral blood. The TCR comes from a man in his 60s who had recovered from COVID-19. The CDR3 loop reads CASTTPGTGELFF. Written as DNA, the CDR3 is TGTGCCAGCACTACTCCCGGGACCGGGGAGCTGTTTTTT.